This passage covers 31 T cell receptor beta chains from one sample sequenced in a study of cytomegalovirus exposure and HLA in healthy donors. The PCR contained 60 Vbeta and 13 Jbeta primers. TCRdb's copy holds only in-frame clones and misses some; the assay was immunoSEQ multiplex PCR. Of 79,000 or so clones listed, 60% to 75% are singletons. Sample: PBMCs. These receptors originate from a woman in her thirties or forties in good health and CMV-seropositive.

The gene calls are TRBV6-6 and TRBJ1-1, with TRBD1 identical over 7 bases. The J segment lost 4 bases and the V segment lost 10 bases, leaving 12 bases of the junction unmatched. CDR3 length equals 14 residues. The germline V gene encodes CDR1 MNHNY and CDR2 SVGAGI (reference sequence). Here the CDR3 DNA reads TGTGCCACAACTTTAGGGGGCGTGGGCACTGAAGCTTTCTTT. Residues: CATTLGGVGTEAFF.

This clone was found a few times. J is TRBJ2-1 and V is TRBV18, with D tentatively TRBD2 (6 bases). Germline assignment: CDR1 KGHSH and CDR2 LQKENI. V lost 0 bases and J lost 4, with 10 bases in between. There are 15 residues in the CDR3. The CDR3 DNA is TGTGCCAGCTCACCACCAACTAGCCCATACAATGAGCAGTTCTTC. Amino acid sequence: CASSPPTSPYNEQFF.

This clone has just a few counts. V and J are TRBV14 and TRBJ1-4; D is unresolved. This CDR3 has 16 residues. The germline gives CDR1 SGHDN, CDR2 FVKESK. V shed 1 base and J shed 4 bases, with 13 bases lying between them. This CDR3 reads CASSQVGGRLNEKLFF. The CDR3 DNA sequence: TGTGCCAGCAGCCAAGTTGGAGGGAGGCTTAATGAAAAACTGTTTTTT.

The chain is built from TRBV30 and TRBJ1-5; possible D gene TRBD1, 6 bases. Trimming shortened V by 1 base and J by 6 bases, and 10 bases separated the two germline ends. CDR3 length: 13 residues. CDR1 and CDR2 (germline): GTSNPN, SVGIG (reference sequence). CDR3 residues: CAWSGGGRQPQHF. CDR3 DNA sequence: TGTGCCTGGAGTGGAGGGGGTCGTCAGCCCCAGCATTTT.

The chain couples TRBV18 to TRBJ1-5; a weak D match, TRBD1 (5 bases). Trimming took off 4 bases at V and 8 bases at J, with 15 bases between the two ends. Germline loops: CDR1 KGHSH, CDR2 LQKENI. This CDR3 has 14 amino acids. As DNA, the CDR3 is TGTGCCAGCTCACGCGACGGGGGAAGTGAGCCCCAGCATTTT. Translating gives CASSRDGGSEPQHF.

This chain links TRBV5-1 with TRBJ1-1, with TRBD1 matching over 9 bases. The CDR3 runs to 17 residues. The germline V gene encodes CDR1 SGHRS and CDR2 YFSETQ. J gave up 1 base and V 2 bases, and 9 bases lay outside the gene matches. The CDR3 bases are TGCGCCAGCAGCTTTAAACGGACAGGGGCGACGAACACTGAAGCTTTCTTT. The encoded protein is CASSFKRTGATNTEAFF.

The rearrangement uses TRBV6-1 and TRBJ1-1; D not resolved. V lost 2 bases and J 1 base, leaving 11 bases between the germline ends. The CDR3 loop spans 15 amino acids. Germline CDR1 MNHNS, CDR2 SASEGT. In DNA, the CDR3 is TGTGCCAGCAGTGAATGGGCCCCCCAGAACACTGAAGCTTTCTTT. It translates to CASSEWAPQNTEAFF.

The V call is TRBV29-1, the J call TRBJ2-1; 9 bases fit TRBD2. Per the germline V gene, CDR1 is SQVTM and CDR2 is ANQGSEA. The J segment lost 4 bases and the V segment lost 1 base, leaving 5 bases of the junction unmatched. The CDR3 has 15 amino acids. The CDR3 DNA is TGCAGCGTTGAAGTTGTTAGCGGGGGATACAATGAGCAGTTCTTC. It specifies CSVEVVSGGYNEQFF.

This chain uses TRBV19 with TRBJ1-5, with TRBD1 matching over 10 bases. Germline-derived CDR1 and CDR2 are LNHDA and SQIVND (reference sequence). The length of the CDR3 is 15 residues. V shed 8 bases, J shed 7 bases, and the junction held 11 bases outside the gene matches. The CDR3 is CASHKTGGVVQPQHF. The CDR3 DNA reads as TGTGCCAGTCATAAGACAGGGGGCGTCGTACAGCCCCAGCATTTT.

This clone was found a few times. This chain links TRBV5-1 with TRBJ2-2; TRBD1 matches 7 bases. Trimming at V came to 1 base and at J to 4 bases, leaving 4 bases not matched to a gene. The CDR3 sequence is 15 residues long. Germline CDR1 is SGHRS and CDR2 is YFSETQ. DNA for the CDR3: TGCGCCAGCAGCTTGAGACAGGGTGGCACCGGGGAGCTGTTTTTT. Translation: CASSLRQGGTGELFF.

In DNA form, the CDR3 reads TGTGCCAGCAGCAGAACCGGGACAGGGAAGAACACTGAAGCTTTCTTT. Translating it yields CASSRTGTGKNTEAFF. The J gene is TRBJ1-1, the V gene TRBV7-9, with TRBD1 identical over 9 bases. Per germline, CDR1 SEHNR and CDR2 FQNEAQ (reference sequence). CDR3 length: 16 residues. J was trimmed by 1 base and V by 5 bases; bases with no gene match: 8.

The chain recombines TRBV29-1 with TRBJ2-5; weak D call: TRBD1 (6 bases). With 3 bases removed from V and 5 bases from J, the gap between germline ends came to 22 bases. Germline values: CDR1 SQVTM, CDR2 ANQGSEA. The CDR3 sequence is 16 residues long. CDR3 amino acids: CSVESVVSTGTETQYF. The DNA of the CDR3 is TGCAGCGTTGAGAGTGTAGTGTCGACAGGCACCGAGACCCAGTACTTC.

The count of this clone is one. The chain couples TRBV18 to TRBJ1-1; D is uncertain. The CDR3 covers 15 residues. Germline CDR1 and CDR2: KGHSH and LQKENI. V was pared by 3 bases and J by 3 bases, with 14 bases between. The CDR3 here is CASSPTRGGDTEAFF. The CDR3 bases are TGTGCCAGCTCACCCACGCGAGGCGGGGACACTGAAGCTTTCTTT.

This chain joins TRBV7-2 and TRBJ1-5; no clear D. Between the trimmed V and J ends, which lost 5 bases and 8 bases, there was a span of 13 bases. The CDR3 is 13 amino acids. Germline V gene sequence: CDR1 SGHTA, CDR2 FQGNSA. The CDR3 DNA is TGTGCCAGCAGCCGACAAGACATTGAGCCCCAGCATTTT. The encoded protein is CASSRQDIEPQHF.

The V gene is TRBV28, the J gene TRBJ2-1; 8 nucleotides line up with TRBD1. Germline V gene sequence: CDR1 MDHEN, CDR2 SYDVKM. This CDR3 has 15 residues. The junction had 7 bases not matched to a gene; V was cut back by 5 bases and J by 4 bases. The CDR3 region has the DNA TGTGCCAGCAGTCCGGGACAGGCAACGTACAATGAGCAGTTCTTC. Translated, it gives CASSPGQATYNEQFF.

This chain joins TRBV29-1 and TRBJ2-3; D not resolved. Germline loops: CDR1 SQVTM, CDR2 ANQGSEA. Trimming took off 3 bases at V and 6 bases at J, with 10 bases between the two ends. The CDR3 spans 12 residues. The CDR3 nucleotides read TGCAGCGTTGACAGTGGAGCTGATACGCAGTATTTT. Protein sequence: CSVDSGADTQYF.

The CDR3 here is CASSLKGLGSYEQYF. In DNA, the CDR3 is TGCGCCAGCAGCTTGAAGGGACTCGGATCCTACGAGCAGTACTTC. The V call is TRBV5-1, the J call TRBJ2-7, with D perhaps matching TRBD2 (6 bases). This CDR3 spans 15 amino acids. Deletions cut 1 base from V and 1 base from J, with 12 bases between. Germline V gene data show CDR1 as SGHRS and CDR2 as YFSETQ. Complete variable domain (other parts from reference TRBV5-1 and TRBJ2-7): KAGVTQTPRYLIKTRGQQVTLSCSPISGHRSVSWYQQTPGQGLQFLFEYFSETQRNKGNFPGRFSGRQFSNSRSEMNVSTLELGDSALYLCASSLKGLGSYEQYFGPGTRLTVT.

The chain recombines TRBV6-6 with TRBJ2-5, with TRBD2 matching over 10 bases. Germline CDR1 is MNHNY and CDR2 is SVGAGI (reference sequence). The CDR3 has 16 residues. With 7 bases clipped from V and 1 base from J, the junction kept 9 bases outside the gene matches. CDR3 in DNA: TGTGCCAGCAACAGCGGGGGGGTAGCCTCCCAAGAGACCCAGTACTTC. Its translation: CASNSGGVASQETQYF.

V and J are TRBV7-2 and TRBJ1-1, with D perhaps matching TRBD1 (5 bases). Between the trimmed V and J ends, which lost 5 bases and 6 bases, there was a span of 16 bases. The CDR3 totals 14 residues. CDR1 is SGHTA and CDR2 is FQGNSA in the germline V gene. This chain's CDR3 is CASSPPGVRAEAFF. Written as DNA, the CDR3 is TGTGCCAGCAGCCCCCCGGGGGTACGGGCTGAAGCTTTCTTT.

This clone showed up just a few times. The gene calls are TRBV11-2 and TRBJ2-3; D may be TRBD1 (5 bases). CDR3 size: 15 residues. With 1 base removed from V and 6 bases from J, the gap between germline ends came to 14 bases. Germline loops: CDR1 SGHAT, CDR2 FQNNGV. CDR3 bases: TGTGCCAGCAGCTTAGTAAGGCAGGGTTTGGATACGCAGTATTTT. The encoded protein is CASSLVRQGLDTQYF. The variable domain in full, with the rest retrieved from reference TRBV11-2 and TRBJ2-3, is EAGVAQSPRYKIIEKRQSVAFWCNPISGHATLYWYQQILGQGPKLLIQFQNNGVVDDSQLPKDRFSAERLKGVDSTLKIQPAKLEDSAVYLCASSLVRQGLDTQYFGPGTRLTVL.

The rearrangement joins TRBV18 to TRBJ2-2; possibly TRBD2 for D (6 bases). Germline CDR1 reads KGHSH; CDR2 reads LQKENI. V was clipped by 2 bases and J by 7 bases, with 20 bases between them. The CDR3 has 17 residues. CDR3 protein: CASSPGVAGSVGGELFF. CDR3 nucleotide sequence: TGTGCCAGCTCACCAGGAGTCGCGGGAAGTGTCGGCGGGGAGCTGTTTTTT.

This rearrangement joins TRBV27 to TRBJ2-1; 9 nucleotides agree with TRBD1. V was pared by 3 bases and J by 4 bases, with 4 bases of the junction left unmatched. This CDR3 is built from 15 residues. Germline assignment: CDR1 MNHEY and CDR2 SMNVEV (reference sequence). The CDR3 reads CASSFGDRVYNEQFF. CDR3 coding DNA: TGTGCCAGCAGTTTCGGGGACAGGGTTTACAATGAGCAGTTCTTC.

The CDR3 reads CASSVTATYEQYF. The CDR3 DNA is TGTGCCAGCAGCGTGACAGCCACCTACGAGCAGTACTTC. The chain carries TRBV5-6 and TRBJ2-7; D might be TRBD1 (5 bases). Trimming stripped 4 bases from V and 2 bases from J, with 10 bases between. Per germline, CDR1 SGHDT and CDR2 YYEEEE. The CDR3 extends over 13 amino acids.

The chain carries TRBV19 and TRBJ1-2; D is perhaps TRBD1 (6 bases). The CDR3 contains 15 residues. The ends were cut back, 5 bases at V and 4 bases at J, with 17 bases in the middle. Per germline, CDR1 LNHDA and CDR2 SQIVND (reference sequence). The CDR3 sequence is CASSAGGGLVYGYTF. The CDR3 DNA reads TGTGCCAGTAGTGCTGGCGGGGGCTTGGTCTATGGCTACACCTTC.

This clone was recorded a few times. The chain links TRBV28 to TRBJ1-5; D gene ambiguous. Germline V gives CDR1 MDHEN, CDR2 SYDVKM. With 8 bases removed from V and 0 bases from J, the gap between germline ends came to 8 bases. The CDR3 is 13 residues long. DNA of the CDR3: TGTGCCAGCGCCACTAATAGCAATCAGCCCCAGCATTTT. Protein sequence: CASATNSNQPQHF. The full variable domain, its missing parts supplied by reference TRBV28 and TRBJ1-5, is DVKVTQSSRYLVKRTGEKVFLECVQDMDHENMFWYRQDPGLGLRLIYFSYDVKMKEKGDIPEGYSVSREKKERFSLILESASTNQTSMYLCASATNSNQPQHFGDGTRLSIL.

In this sample, this clone turned up once. V gene TRBV18 combines with J gene TRBJ1-2; 9 bases fit TRBD1. CDR1 is KGHSH, CDR2 LQKENI, per germline. V dropped 5 bases and J dropped 8; count of bases not matched to a gene: 6. The CDR3 runs 13 residues. Written as DNA, the CDR3 is TGTGCCAGCTCAGTACGGACAGGGGACGGCTACACCTTC. Protein product: CASSVRTGDGYTF.

This clone was seen just once. The V and J genes are TRBV5-1 and TRBJ2-3; 7 bases align to TRBD1. V shed 0 bases, J shed 0 bases, and the junction held 7 bases outside the gene matches. The CDR3 extends over 17 amino acids. In germline, CDR1 is SGHRS, CDR2 YFSETQ. The CDR3 bases are TGCGCCAGCAGCTTGGTGGGGACAGCTACTAGCACAGATACGCAGTATTTT. Residues: CASSLVGTATSTDTQYF.

The chain employs TRBV6-4 and TRBJ2-5, with 12 bases fitting TRBD2. V lost 4 bases and J lost 4; bases outside the gene matches: 4. The germline V gene encodes CDR1 MRHNA and CDR2 SNTAGT. CDR3 length equals 15 residues. The chain's CDR3 is CASSASSGGAETQYF. In nucleotides, the CDR3 is TGTGCCAGCAGTGCTTCTAGCGGGGGGGCAGAGACCCAGTACTTC.

Regarding this clone: Lacking the conserved final phenylalanine or tryptophan, this CDR3 likely reflects a read error. Other DNA sequences in this sample translate to the same CDR3. V and J are TRBV5-6 and TRBJ1-1; TRBD1 matches at 8 bases. CDR1 and CDR2 (germline): SGHDT, YYEEEE. J was trimmed by 2 bases and V by 1 base; bases with no gene match: 7. This CDR3 has 16 residues. In nucleotides, the CDR3 is TGTGCCAGCAGCTTGTTAGGCACAGGGGGTAACACTGAAGCTTTCGTT. This sequence encodes CASSLLGTGGNTEAFV.

The J gene is TRBJ2-7, the V gene TRBV6-5; the match to TRBD1 covers 7 bases. The ends lost 2 bases at V and 2 bases at J; junction bases unmatched: 6. CDR3 length: 15 amino acids. CDR1 and CDR2 from the germline V gene are MNHEY and SVGAGI. In DNA form, the CDR3 reads TGTGCCAGCAGTTACCTCTCAGGGGGTGCCTACGAGCAGTACTTC. This encodes CASSYLSGGAYEQYF.

The chain has TRBV7-9 and TRBJ1-2; D unclear. This CDR3 spans 13 amino acids. Germline assignment: CDR1 SEHNR and CDR2 FQNEAQ (reference sequence). With 5 bases removed from V and 4 bases from J, the gap between germline ends came to 11 bases. The CDR3 region is CASSHTETYGYTF. As DNA, the CDR3 is TGTGCCAGCAGCCACACGGAGACCTATGGCTACACCTTC.